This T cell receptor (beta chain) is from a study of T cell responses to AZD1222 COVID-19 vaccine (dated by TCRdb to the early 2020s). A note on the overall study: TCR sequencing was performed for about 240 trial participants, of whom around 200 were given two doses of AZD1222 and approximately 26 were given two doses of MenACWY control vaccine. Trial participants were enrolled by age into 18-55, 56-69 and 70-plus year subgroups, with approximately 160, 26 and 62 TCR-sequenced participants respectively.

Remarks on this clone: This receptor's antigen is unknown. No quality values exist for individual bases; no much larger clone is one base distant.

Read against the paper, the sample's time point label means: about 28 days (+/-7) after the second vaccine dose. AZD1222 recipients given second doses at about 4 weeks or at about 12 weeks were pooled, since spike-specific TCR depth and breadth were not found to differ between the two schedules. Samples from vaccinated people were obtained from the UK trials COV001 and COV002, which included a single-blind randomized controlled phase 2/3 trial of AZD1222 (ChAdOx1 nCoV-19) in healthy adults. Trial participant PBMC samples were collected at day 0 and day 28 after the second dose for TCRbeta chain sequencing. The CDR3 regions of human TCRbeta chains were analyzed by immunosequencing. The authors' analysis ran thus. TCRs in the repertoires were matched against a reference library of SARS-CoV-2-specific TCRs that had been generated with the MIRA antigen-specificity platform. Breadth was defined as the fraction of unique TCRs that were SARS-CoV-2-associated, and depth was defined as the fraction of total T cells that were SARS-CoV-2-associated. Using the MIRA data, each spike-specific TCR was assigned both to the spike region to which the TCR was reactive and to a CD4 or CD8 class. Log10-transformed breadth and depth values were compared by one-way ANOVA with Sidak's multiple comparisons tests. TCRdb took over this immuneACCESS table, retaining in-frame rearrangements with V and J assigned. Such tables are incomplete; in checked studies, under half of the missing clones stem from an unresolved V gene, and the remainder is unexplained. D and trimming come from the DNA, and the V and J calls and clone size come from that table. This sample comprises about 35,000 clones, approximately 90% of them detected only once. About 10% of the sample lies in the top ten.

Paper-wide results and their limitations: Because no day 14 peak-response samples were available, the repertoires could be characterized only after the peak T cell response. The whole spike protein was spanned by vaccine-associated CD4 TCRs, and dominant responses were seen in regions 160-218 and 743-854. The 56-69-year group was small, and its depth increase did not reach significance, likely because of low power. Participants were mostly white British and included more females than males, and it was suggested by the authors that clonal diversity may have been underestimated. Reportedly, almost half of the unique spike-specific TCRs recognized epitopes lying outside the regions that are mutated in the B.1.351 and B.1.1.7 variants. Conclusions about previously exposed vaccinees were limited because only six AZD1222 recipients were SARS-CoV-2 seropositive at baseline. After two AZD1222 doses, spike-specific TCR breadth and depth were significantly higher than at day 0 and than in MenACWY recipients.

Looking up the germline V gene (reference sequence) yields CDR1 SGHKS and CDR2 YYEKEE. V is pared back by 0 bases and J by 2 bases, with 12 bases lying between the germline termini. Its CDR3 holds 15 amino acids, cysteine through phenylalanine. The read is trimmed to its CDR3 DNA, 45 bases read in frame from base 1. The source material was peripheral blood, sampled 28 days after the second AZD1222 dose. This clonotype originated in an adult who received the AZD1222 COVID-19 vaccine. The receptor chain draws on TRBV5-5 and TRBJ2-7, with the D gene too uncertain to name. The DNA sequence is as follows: TGTGCCAGCAGCTTGGATGGTGTCCGTCCCTACGAGCAGTACTTC. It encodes CASSLDGVRPYEQYF.